This T cell receptor beta chain was found in a study of graft-versus-host responses after intestinal transplantation. Overall study context: Among the recipients, all got anti-thymocyte globulin induction and then tacrolimus and steroids for 3 to 4 years.

The sample holds one count of this clone. The target antigen is unknown. One end of the junction does not line up with germline, which may come from a read error. Different DNA sequences within this sample yield the same CDR3. Findings and caveats of the study: Recipient marrow harbored GvH clones, some of which surfaced first in ileum or blood.

The method was immunoSEQ multiplex PCR; TCRdb's version includes in-frame clones alone and lacks a portion of them. This table holds more than 85,000 clones, under 95% found once. CDR1 and CDR2 (germline): MDHEN, SYDVKM. The CDR3 totals 16 residues. This sample comprised unstimulated CD8+ T cells sorted from spleen or lymph node cells, obtained before transplant. This sequence originates from a human donor who was the organ donor for an intestinal transplant. This sequence joins TRBV28 and TRBJ1-2, with D unresolved. The CDR3 DNA is TGTGCCAGCAGTTCCCTTAACCTGAGAAAGTACTATGGCTATACCTTC. This translates into CASSSLNLRKYYGYTF.